This T cell receptor (beta chain) was recorded in a study of blood T cell repertoires in COVID-19. Study-wide background: Acute-phase and convalescent COVID-19 samples originated in the United States, Italy and Spain. PBMCs, B-cell-depleted T cells, or T cells were the source of the cDNA or gDNA that made up the material.

Only in-frame clones appear in the TCRdb table, and some are missing; sequencing was by immunoSEQ multiplex PCR. The sample lists fewer than 120,000 clones; 70% to 90% were seen once. A remark on this clone: Other DNA sequences of this sample code for an identical CDR3.

CDR3 length: 14 residues. Germline assignment: CDR1 MNHEY and CDR2 SMNVEV (reference sequence). The V gene lost 3 bases and the J gene lost 1 base, with 7 bases spanning the gap. This sequence joins TRBV27 and TRBJ1-5; tentatively, D is TRBD1 (6 bases). This TCR came from a human donor in a cohort sampled during active COVID-19. The sequenced sample was peripheral blood. The DNA for the CDR3 is TGTGCCAGCAGTTTTGGGGGCAGCAATCAGCCCCAGCATTTT. Translated: CASSFGGSNQPQHF.